The 22 T cell receptor beta chains reported below all come from one sample, sequenced in a study of technical replicates of blood from a few donors. The protocol was immunoSEQ multiplex PCR, while the TCRdb copy is restricted to in-frame clones and leaves out a portion. In the table there are approximately 87,000 clones, roughly 95% of which are singletons. Sequencing was done on a sample of T cells isolated from PBMCs. These receptors all stem from a human donor in good health.

V gene TRBV19 combines with J gene TRBJ1-5; the D gene is possibly TRBD1 (5 bases). Germline CDR1 is LNHDA and CDR2 is SQIVND (reference sequence). The CDR3 totals 14 residues. V lost 5 bases and J 1 base, leaving 9 bases between the germline ends. The CDR3 is CASSFQGSNQPQHF. CDR3 nucleotide sequence: TGTGCCAGTAGTTTCCAGGGAAGCAATCAGCCCCAGCATTTT.

CDR3 sequence: CASSLRMTGSSYEQYF. In nucleotides, the CDR3 is TGTGCCAGCAGTTTACGGATGACAGGGAGCTCCTACGAGCAGTACTTC. The chain links TRBV28 to TRBJ2-7, with 7 bases that match TRBD1. This CDR3 is 16 amino acids long. Trimming took 2 bases from V and 0 from J; bases not matched to a gene: 7. CDR1 and CDR2 from the germline V gene are MDHEN and SYDVKM. Using reference TRBV28 and TRBJ2-7 for the parts outside the CDR3, the full variable domain is DVKVTQSSRYLVKRTGEKVFLECVQDMDHENMFWYRQDPGLGLRLIYFSYDVKMKEKGDIPEGYSVSREKKERFSLILESASTNQTSMYLCASSLRMTGSSYEQYFGPGTRLTVT.

This clone was observed a single time. This chain's CDR3 is CASSQERGPNTEAFF. For the CDR3, the DNA is TGCGCCAGCAGCCAAGAGAGGGGGCCGAACACTGAAGCTTTCTTT. The chain joins TRBV4-1 to TRBJ1-1; 7 nucleotides match TRBD1. With 0 bases clipped from V and 1 base from J, the junction kept 2 bases outside the gene matches. The CDR3 has 15 residues. Germline V gives CDR1 MGHRA, CDR2 YSYEKL.

In DNA form, the CDR3 reads TGTGCCAGCAGTGAAGCGCCGGGACACTACTACGAGCAGTACTTC. Encoded protein: CASSEAPGHYYEQYF. This chain uses TRBV2 with TRBJ2-7; D perhaps matches TRBD1 (6 bases). Germline CDR1 is SNHLY and CDR2 is FYNNEI. The CDR3 is made up of 15 amino acids. V was trimmed by 0 bases and J by 3 bases, leaving 12 bases between them.

This chain connects TRBV19 to TRBJ2-7, with D perhaps TRBD1 (5 bases). Germline V CDR1 and CDR2: LNHDA, SQIVND (reference sequence). Deletions cut 1 base from V and 6 bases from J, with 10 bases between. CDR3 length equals 13 residues. Here the CDR3 reads CASSIGRAREQYF. CDR3 nucleotide sequence: TGTGCCAGTAGTATAGGCAGGGCGCGCGAGCAGTACTTC. Together with reference TRBV19 and TRBJ2-7, the CDR3 gives the full variable domain: DGGITQSPKYLFRKEGQNVTLSCEQNLNHDAMYWYRQDPGQGLRLIYYSQIVNDFQKGDIAEGYSVSREKKESFPLTVTSAQKNPTAFYLCASSIGRAREQYFGPGTRLTVT.

The V and J genes are TRBV2 and TRBJ2-5, with 8 bases lining up with TRBD2. This CDR3 is 15 amino acids long. Germline loops: CDR1 SNHLY, CDR2 FYNNEI. With V trimmed by 6 bases and J by 2 bases, 8 bases remained unmatched. The CDR3 bases are TGTGCCAGCAGCCAGAATAGCGGGGCGCAAGAGACCCAGTACTTC. Amino acids: CASSQNSGAQETQYF.

The chain uses TRBV27 and TRBJ1-1; D is uncertain. The CDR3 is 18 residues long. V was cut by 6 bases and J by 2 bases, with 25 bases left in between. CDR1 is MNHEY and CDR2 is SMNVEV in the germline V gene (reference sequence). Here the CDR3 reads CASSPRFVIPLTNTEAFF. The DNA for the CDR3 is TGTGCCAGCAGCCCCCGCTTCGTTATACCCCTCACAAACACTGAAGCTTTCTTT.

The J gene is TRBJ2-7, the V gene TRBV6-5, with D possibly TRBD2 on 6 matching bases. The CDR3 length is 13 residues. V lost 0 bases and J 4 bases, leaving 7 bases between the germline ends. Looked up from germline, CDR1 is MNHEY and CDR2 is SVGAGI. CDR3 DNA sequence: TGTGCCAGCAGTTACTCGGAGGGATACGAGCAGTACTTC. Protein product: CASSYSEGYEQYF.

J is TRBJ2-7 and V is TRBV19; 9 nucleotides agree with TRBD2. V gave up 2 bases and J gave up 5 bases; unmatched junction bases: 10. The length of the CDR3 is 16 residues. CDR1 is LNHDA, CDR2 SQIVND, per germline (reference sequence). DNA of the CDR3: TGTGCCAGTAGTATAAACTTTGGGACTAGCATCCACGAGCAGTACTTC. This sequence encodes CASSINFGTSIHEQYF.

The gene calls are TRBV7-3 and TRBJ1-1; D is perhaps TRBD1 (5 bases). CDR1 is SGHTA, CDR2 FQGTGA, per germline. Trimming removed 2 bases at V and 0 bases at J, with 10 bases between. CDR3 size: 15 residues. The CDR3 spells CASSLDGAVNTEAFF. Here the CDR3 DNA reads TGTGCCAGCAGCTTAGATGGGGCGGTGAACACTGAAGCTTTCTTT.

The rearrangement links TRBV6-8 to TRBJ2-1, with 8 positions matching TRBD2. Germline V lookup: CDR1 MNHGY, CDR2 SAAAGT. This CDR3 spans 14 amino acids. The ends lost 5 bases at V and 2 bases at J; junction bases unmatched: 2. CDR3 region: CASSLSGAYNEQFF. Written as DNA, the CDR3 is TGTGCCAGCAGTCTTAGCGGGGCCTACAATGAGCAGTTCTTC.

The CDR3 DNA reads TGTGCCAGCAGCTTCTCGACTAGCGGGAGATACAATGAGCAGTTCTTC. It specifies CASSFSTSGRYNEQFF. The chain carries TRBV7-9 and TRBJ2-1; 12 nucleotides match TRBD2. The CDR3 extends over 16 amino acids. V trimming: 3 bases; J trimming: 4 bases; junction bases outside the gene matches: 4. Germline-derived CDR1 and CDR2 are SEHNR and FQNEAQ (reference sequence).

The chain joins TRBV5-4 to TRBJ2-2; TRBD2 agrees at 8 bases. The length of the CDR3 is 16 residues. The J segment lost 7 bases and the V segment lost 1 base, leaving 9 bases of the junction unmatched. Germline assignment: CDR1 SGHNT and CDR2 YYREEE (reference sequence). The CDR3 is CASSLIAGPGNGELFF. CDR3 sequence (DNA): TGTGCCAGCAGCTTGATAGCGGGACCTGGCAACGGGGAGCTGTTTTTT.

The gene calls are TRBV9 and TRBJ2-7, with D hard to call. The germline V gene has CDR1 SGDLS and CDR2 YYNGEE. CDR3 length: 15 residues. Trimming stripped 0 bases from V and 0 bases from J, with 10 bases between. CDR3 DNA sequence: TGTGCCAGCAGCGTAGCCCCTCTTCCCTCCTACGAGCAGTACTTC. It is translated as CASSVAPLPSYEQYF. Filled out from reference TRBV9 and TRBJ2-7, the complete variable domain reads DSGVTQTPKHLITATGQRVTLRCSPRSGDLSVYWYQQSLDQGLQFLIQYYNGEERAKGNILERFSAQQFPDLHSELNLSSLELGDSALYFCASSVAPLPSYEQYFGPGTRLTVT.

V and J are TRBV7-9 and TRBJ2-1, with D hard to call. This CDR3 spans 11 amino acids. CDR1 and CDR2 from the germline V gene are SEHNR and FQNEAQ (reference sequence). The V and J ends lost 7 bases and 5 bases respectively, with 6 bases between them. The CDR3 sequence: CASTTNNEQFF. The CDR3 DNA reads TGTGCCAGCACCACTAACAATGAGCAGTTCTTC. The full variable domain, completed using reference TRBV7-9 and TRBJ2-1, is DTGVSQNPRHKITKRGQNVTFRCDPISEHNRLYWYRQTLGQGPEFLTYFQNEAQLEKSRLLSDRFSAERPKGSFSTLEIQRTEQGDSAMYLCASTTNNEQFFGPGTRLTVL.

The chain employs TRBV7-9 and TRBJ1-1, with 9 nucleotides matching TRBD1. CDR1 is SEHNR and CDR2 is FQNEAQ in the germline V gene (reference sequence). CDR3 length: 15 amino acids. V was clipped by 7 bases and J by 4 bases; unmatched bases: 10. For the CDR3, the DNA is TGTGCCAGCACCGCGACAGGGGGATTTGTCACTGAAGCTTTCTTT. It codes for CASTATGGFVTEAFF.

This chain links TRBV5-1 with TRBJ1-4; D is unresolved. The germline V gene encodes CDR1 SGHRS and CDR2 YFSETQ. There are 15 residues in the CDR3. With 4 bases removed from V and 1 base from J, the gap between germline ends came to 11 bases. In DNA form, the CDR3 reads TGCGCCAGCAGCCCGGGTAGTATAACTAATGAAAAACTGTTTTTT. Protein: CASSPGSITNEKLFF. The full variable domain, completed using reference TRBV5-1 and TRBJ1-4, is KAGVTQTPRYLIKTRGQQVTLSCSPISGHRSVSWYQQTPGQGLQFLFEYFSETQRNKGNFPGRFSGRQFSNSRSEMNVSTLELGDSALYLCASSPGSITNEKLFFGSGTQLSVL.

The chain is built from TRBV28 and TRBJ2-1; TRBD2 might be the D (6 bases). Germline V CDR1 and CDR2: MDHEN, SYDVKM. The ends were cut back, 4 bases at V and 4 bases at J, with 14 bases in the middle. The CDR3 runs 15 residues. CDR3 loop: CASSSPGLNYNEQFF. DNA for the CDR3: TGTGCCAGCAGTTCGCCGGGACTTAATTACAATGAGCAGTTCTTC.

The chain links TRBV6-1 to TRBJ2-7; D is uncertain. Per germline, CDR1 MNHNS and CDR2 SASEGT. V was trimmed by 4 bases and J by 2 bases, leaving 9 bases between them. This CDR3 is built from 13 residues. The CDR3 DNA sequence: TGTGCCAGCAGTGCTACTGAGGCCTACGAGCAGTACTTC. This translates into CASSATEAYEQYF.

CDR3 sequence: CASSYLGEGEEKLFF. For the CDR3, the DNA is TGTGCCAGCAGTTACTTAGGAGAGGGGGAGGAAAAACTGTTTTTT. The chain combines TRBV6-5 with TRBJ1-4, with D perhaps TRBD1 (6 bases). This CDR3 has 15 residues. V was pared by 1 base and J by 8 bases, with 14 bases between. Germline V lookup: CDR1 MNHEY, CDR2 SVGAGI.

V is TRBV9 and J is TRBJ2-2; 7 bases are a match to TRBD2. V lost 6 bases to trimming and J lost 5 bases; unmatched junction nucleotides: 4. This CDR3 is 13 amino acids long. CDR1 SGDLS and CDR2 YYNGEE come from the germline V gene. The CDR3 region has the DNA TGTGCCAGCACCCTGGGGGGGACCGGGGAGCTGTTTTTT. This gives the protein CASTLGGTGELFF.

The chain employs TRBV5-1 and TRBJ2-1; a possible D gene is TRBD1 (5 bases). In germline, CDR1 is SGHRS, CDR2 YFSETQ. V gave up 0 bases and J gave up 5 bases, with 6 bases separating them. The CDR3 is 13 residues long. CDR3 nucleotide sequence: TGCGCCAGCAGCTTGGGACAGCACAATGAGCAGTTCTTC. It translates to CASSLGQHNEQFF.